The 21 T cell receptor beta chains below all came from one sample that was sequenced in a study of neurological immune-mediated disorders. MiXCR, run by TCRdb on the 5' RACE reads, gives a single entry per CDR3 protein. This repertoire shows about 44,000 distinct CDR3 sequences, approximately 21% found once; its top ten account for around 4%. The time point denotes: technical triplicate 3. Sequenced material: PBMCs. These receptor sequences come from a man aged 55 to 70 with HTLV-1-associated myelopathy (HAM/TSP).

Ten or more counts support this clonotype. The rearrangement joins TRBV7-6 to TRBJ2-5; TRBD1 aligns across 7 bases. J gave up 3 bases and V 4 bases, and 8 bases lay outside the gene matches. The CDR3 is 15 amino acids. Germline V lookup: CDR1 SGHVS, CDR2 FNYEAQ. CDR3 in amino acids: CASSSPGQRKETQYF. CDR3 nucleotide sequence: TGTGCCAGCAGCTCCCCGGGACAGAGGAAAGAGACCCAGTACTTC. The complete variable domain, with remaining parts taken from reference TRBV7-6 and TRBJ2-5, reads GAGVSQSPRYKVTKRGQDVALRCDPISGHVSLYWYRQALGQGPEFLTYFNYEAQQDKSGLPNDRFSAERPEGSISTLTIQRTEQRDSAMYRCASSSPGQRKETQYFGPGTRLLVL.

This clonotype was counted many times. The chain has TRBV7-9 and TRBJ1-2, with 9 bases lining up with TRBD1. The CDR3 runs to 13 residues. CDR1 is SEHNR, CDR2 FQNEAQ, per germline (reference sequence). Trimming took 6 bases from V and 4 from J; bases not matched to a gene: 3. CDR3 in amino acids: CASSLTGGYGYTF. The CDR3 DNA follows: TGTGCCAGCAGTTTGACAGGGGGCTATGGCTACACCTTC.

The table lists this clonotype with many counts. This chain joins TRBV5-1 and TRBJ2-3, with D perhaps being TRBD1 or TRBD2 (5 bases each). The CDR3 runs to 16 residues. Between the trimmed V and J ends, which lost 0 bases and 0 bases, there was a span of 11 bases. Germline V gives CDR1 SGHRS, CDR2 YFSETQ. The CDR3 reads CASSLAGTGSTDTQYF. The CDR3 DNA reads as TGCGCCAGCAGCTTGGCCGGGACGGGCAGCACAGATACGCAGTATTTT.

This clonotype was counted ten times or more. CDR3 region: CASSAILTDTQYF. The CDR3 DNA reads as TGTGCCAGCAGCGCGATCTTGACGGATACGCAGTATTTT. V and J are TRBV7-3 and TRBJ2-3, with D uncertain. The CDR3 is 13 residues long. Germline CDR1 is SGHTA and CDR2 is FQGTGA. Trimming shortened V by 5 bases and J by 6 bases, and 12 bases separated the two germline ends.

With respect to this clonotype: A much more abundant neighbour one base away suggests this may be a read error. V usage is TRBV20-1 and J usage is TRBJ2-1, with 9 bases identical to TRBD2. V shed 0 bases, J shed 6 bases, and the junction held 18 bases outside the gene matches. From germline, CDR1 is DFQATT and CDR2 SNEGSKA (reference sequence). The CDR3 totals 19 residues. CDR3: CSARDIVASGKHTPNEQFF. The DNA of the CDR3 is TGCAGTGCTAGAGATATCGTGGCTAGCGGGAAGCATACACCCAATGAGCAGTTCTTC.

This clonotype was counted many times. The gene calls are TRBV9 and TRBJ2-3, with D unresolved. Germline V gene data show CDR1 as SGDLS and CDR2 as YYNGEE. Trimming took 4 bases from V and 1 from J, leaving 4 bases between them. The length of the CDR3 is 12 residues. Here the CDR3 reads CASSTGTDTQYF. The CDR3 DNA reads TGTGCCAGCAGCACGGGCACAGATACGCAGTATTTT.

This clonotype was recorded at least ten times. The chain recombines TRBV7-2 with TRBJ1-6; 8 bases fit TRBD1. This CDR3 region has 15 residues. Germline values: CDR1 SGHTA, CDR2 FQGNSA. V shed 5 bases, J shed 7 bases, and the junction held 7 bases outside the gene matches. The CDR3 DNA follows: TGTGCCAGCAGCAAGTACGGACAGGGAAATTCACCCCTCCACTTT. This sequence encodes CASSKYGQGNSPLHF.

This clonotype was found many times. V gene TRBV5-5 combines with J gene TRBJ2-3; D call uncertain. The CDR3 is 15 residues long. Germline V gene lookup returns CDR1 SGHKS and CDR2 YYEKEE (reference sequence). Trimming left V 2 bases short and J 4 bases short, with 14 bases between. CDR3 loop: CASSFAGPPADTQYF. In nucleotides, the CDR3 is TGTGCCAGCAGCTTCGCCGGGCCCCCTGCAGATACGCAGTATTTT.

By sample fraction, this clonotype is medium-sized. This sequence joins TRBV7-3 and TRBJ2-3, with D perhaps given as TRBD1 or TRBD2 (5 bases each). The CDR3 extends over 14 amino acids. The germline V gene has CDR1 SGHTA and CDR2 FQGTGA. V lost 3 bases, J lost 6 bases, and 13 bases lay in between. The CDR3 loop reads CASSLGPKADTQYF. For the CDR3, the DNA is TGTGCCAGCAGCTTGGGACCCAAGGCCGATACGCAGTATTTT.

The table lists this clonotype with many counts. CDR3 DNA: TGTGCCATCAGTGAGTACGCTAGCGGGACCGGCGGCGAGCAGTACTTC. Its protein is CAISEYASGTGGEQYF. J is TRBJ2-7 and V is TRBV10-3; 9 positions agree with TRBD2. The germline V gene encodes CDR1 ENHRY and CDR2 SYGVKD. The CDR3 has 16 residues. The J segment lost 6 bases and the V segment lost 1 base, leaving 10 bases of the junction unmatched.

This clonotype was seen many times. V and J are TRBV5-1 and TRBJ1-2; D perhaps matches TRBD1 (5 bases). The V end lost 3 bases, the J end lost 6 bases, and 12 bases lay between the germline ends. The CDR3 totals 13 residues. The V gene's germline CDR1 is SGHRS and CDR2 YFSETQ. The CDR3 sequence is CASSSPTANGYTF. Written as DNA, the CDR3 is TGCGCCAGCAGCTCCCCGACAGCGAATGGCTACACCTTC. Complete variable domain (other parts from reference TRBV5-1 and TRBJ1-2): KAGVTQTPRYLIKTRGQQVTLSCSPISGHRSVSWYQQTPGQGLQFLFEYFSETQRNKGNFPGRFSGRQFSNSRSEMNVSTLELGDSALYLCASSSPTANGYTFGSGTRLTVV.

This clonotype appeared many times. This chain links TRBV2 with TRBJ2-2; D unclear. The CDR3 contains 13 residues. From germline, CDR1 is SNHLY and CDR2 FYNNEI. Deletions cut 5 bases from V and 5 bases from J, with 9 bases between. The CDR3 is CASSPGPTGELFF. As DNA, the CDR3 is TGTGCCAGCAGTCCCGGACCGACCGGGGAGCTGTTTTTT. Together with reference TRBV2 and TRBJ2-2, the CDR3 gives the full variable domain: EPEVTQTPSHQVTQMGQEVILRCVPISNHLYFYWYRQILGQKVEFLVSFYNNEISEKSEIFDDQFSVERPDGSNFTLKIRSTKLEDSAMYFCASSPGPTGELFFGEGSRLTVL.

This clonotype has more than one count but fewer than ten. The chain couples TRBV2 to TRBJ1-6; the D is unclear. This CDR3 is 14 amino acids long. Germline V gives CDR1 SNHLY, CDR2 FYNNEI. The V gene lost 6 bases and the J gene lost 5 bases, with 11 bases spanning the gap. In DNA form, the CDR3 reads TGTGCCAGCAGCGACCCACAGCATAATTCACCCCTCCACTTT. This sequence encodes CASSDPQHNSPLHF.

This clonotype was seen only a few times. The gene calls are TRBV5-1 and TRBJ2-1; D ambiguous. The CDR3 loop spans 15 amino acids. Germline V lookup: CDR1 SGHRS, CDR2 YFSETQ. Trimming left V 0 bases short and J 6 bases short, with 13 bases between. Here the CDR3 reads CASSLDGKIGNEQFF. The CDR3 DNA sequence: TGCGCCAGCAGCTTGGATGGTAAAATTGGCAATGAGCAGTTCTTC.

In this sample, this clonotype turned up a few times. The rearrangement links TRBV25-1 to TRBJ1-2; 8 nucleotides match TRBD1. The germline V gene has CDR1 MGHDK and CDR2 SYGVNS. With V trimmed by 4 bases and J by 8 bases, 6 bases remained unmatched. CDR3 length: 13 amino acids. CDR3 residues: CASSGDRGQGYTF. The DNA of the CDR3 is TGTGCCAGCAGTGGCGACAGGGGCCAAGGCTACACCTTC.

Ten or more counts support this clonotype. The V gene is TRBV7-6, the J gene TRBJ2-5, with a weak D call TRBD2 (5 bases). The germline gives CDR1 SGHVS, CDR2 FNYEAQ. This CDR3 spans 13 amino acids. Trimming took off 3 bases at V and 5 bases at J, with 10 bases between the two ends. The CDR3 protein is CASSFRPGETQYF. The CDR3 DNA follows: TGTGCCAGCAGCTTCCGACCGGGGGAGACCCAGTACTTC. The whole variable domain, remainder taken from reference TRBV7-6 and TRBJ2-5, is GAGVSQSPRYKVTKRGQDVALRCDPISGHVSLYWYRQALGQGPEFLTYFNYEAQQDKSGLPNDRFSAERPEGSISTLTIQRTEQRDSAMYRCASSFRPGETQYFGPGTRLLVL.

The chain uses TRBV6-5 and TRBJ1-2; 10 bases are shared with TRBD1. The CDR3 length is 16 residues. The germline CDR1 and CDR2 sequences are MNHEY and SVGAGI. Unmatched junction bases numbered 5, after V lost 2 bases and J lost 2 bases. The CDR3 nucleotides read TGTGCCAGCAGTTACATACGGACAGGGGGGAACTATGGCTACACCTTC. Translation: CASSYIRTGGNYGYTF.

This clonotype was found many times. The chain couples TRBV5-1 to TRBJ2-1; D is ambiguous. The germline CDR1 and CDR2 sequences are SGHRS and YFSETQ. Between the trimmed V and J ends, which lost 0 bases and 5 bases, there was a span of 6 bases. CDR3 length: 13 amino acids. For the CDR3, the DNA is TGCGCCAGCAGCTTGGACATCAACAATGAGCAGTTCTTC. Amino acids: CASSLDINNEQFF.

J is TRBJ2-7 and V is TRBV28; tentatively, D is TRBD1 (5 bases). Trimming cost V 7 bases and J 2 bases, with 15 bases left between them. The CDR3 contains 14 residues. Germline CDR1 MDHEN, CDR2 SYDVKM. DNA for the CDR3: TGTGCCAGCATCCCTACGGGCAGGGCCTACGAGCAGTACTTC. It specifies CASIPTGRAYEQYF. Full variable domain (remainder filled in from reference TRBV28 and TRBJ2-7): DVKVTQSSRYLVKRTGEKVFLECVQDMDHENMFWYRQDPGLGLRLIYFSYDVKMKEKGDIPEGYSVSREKKERFSLILESASTNQTSMYLCASIPTGRAYEQYFGPGTRLTVT.

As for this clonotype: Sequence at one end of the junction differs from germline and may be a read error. CDR3 in DNA: TGCAGTGCCCTGTCAGGACAGGGGGCTATCGGGGAGCCGTTTTTT. Its protein is CSALSGQGAIGEPFF. The chain is built from TRBV20-1 and TRBJ2-2, with TRBD1 matching over 11 bases. CDR3 length equals 15 residues. Germline CDR1 and CDR2: DFQATT and SNEGSKA (reference sequence).

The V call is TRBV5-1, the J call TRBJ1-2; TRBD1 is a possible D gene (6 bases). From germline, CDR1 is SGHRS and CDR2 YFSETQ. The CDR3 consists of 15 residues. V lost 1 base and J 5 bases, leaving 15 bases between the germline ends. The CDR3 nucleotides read TGCGCCAGCAGCTTGTCGCCGGGGGCGGATTATGGCTACACCTTC. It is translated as CASSLSPGADYGYTF.